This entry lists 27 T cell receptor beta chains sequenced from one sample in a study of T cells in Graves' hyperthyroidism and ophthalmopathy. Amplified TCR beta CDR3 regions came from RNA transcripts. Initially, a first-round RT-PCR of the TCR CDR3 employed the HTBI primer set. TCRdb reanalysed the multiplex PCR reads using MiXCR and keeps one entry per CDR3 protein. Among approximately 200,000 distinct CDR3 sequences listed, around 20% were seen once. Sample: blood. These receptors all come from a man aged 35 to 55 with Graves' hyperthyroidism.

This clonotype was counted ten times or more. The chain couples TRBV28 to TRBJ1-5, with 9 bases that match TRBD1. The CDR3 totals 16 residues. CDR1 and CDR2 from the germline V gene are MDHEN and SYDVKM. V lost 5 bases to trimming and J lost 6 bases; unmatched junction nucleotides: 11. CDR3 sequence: CASSAAGTGKIQPQHF. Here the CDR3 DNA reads TGTGCCAGCAGTGCCGCTGGGACAGGGAAGATTCAGCCCCAGCATTTT.

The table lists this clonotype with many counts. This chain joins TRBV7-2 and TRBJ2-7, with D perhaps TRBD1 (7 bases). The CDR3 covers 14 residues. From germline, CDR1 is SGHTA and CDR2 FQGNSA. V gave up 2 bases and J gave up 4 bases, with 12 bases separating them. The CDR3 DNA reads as TGTGCCAGCAGCTTAATGCAGGGGGGTTACGAGCAGTACTTC. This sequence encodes CASSLMQGGYEQYF.

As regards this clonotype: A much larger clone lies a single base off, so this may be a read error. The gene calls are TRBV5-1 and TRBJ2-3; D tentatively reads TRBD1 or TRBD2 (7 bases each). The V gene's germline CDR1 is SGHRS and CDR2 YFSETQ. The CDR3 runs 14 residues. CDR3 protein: CASGLAGGEDTQYF. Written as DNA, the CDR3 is TGCGCCAGCGGCTTGGCAGGGGGGGAGGATACGCAGTATTTT.

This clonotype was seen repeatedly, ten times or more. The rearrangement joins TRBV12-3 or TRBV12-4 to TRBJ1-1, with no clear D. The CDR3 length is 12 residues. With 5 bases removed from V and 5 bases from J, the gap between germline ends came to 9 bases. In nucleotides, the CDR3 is TGTGCCAGCAGTGTACAGTTTACTGAAGCTTTCTTT. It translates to CASSVQFTEAFF.

DNA of the CDR3: TGTGCCAGCAGTTACTCGATGGCGGGCCCTGGGGATCAGCCCCAGCATTTT. Translating gives CASSYSMAGPGDQPQHF. The chain employs TRBV6-6 and TRBJ1-5; D not resolved. From germline, CDR1 is MNHNY and CDR2 SVGAGI (reference sequence). V lost 0 bases, J lost 5 bases, and 17 bases lay in between. The CDR3 contains 17 residues.

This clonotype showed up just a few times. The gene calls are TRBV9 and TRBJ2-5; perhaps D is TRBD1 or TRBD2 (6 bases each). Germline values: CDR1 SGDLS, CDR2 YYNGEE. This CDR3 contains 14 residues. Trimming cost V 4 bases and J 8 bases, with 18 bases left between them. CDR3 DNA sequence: TGTGCCAGCAGCATCGGGACTTGGGGGCAAACCCAGTACTTC. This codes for CASSIGTWGQTQYF.

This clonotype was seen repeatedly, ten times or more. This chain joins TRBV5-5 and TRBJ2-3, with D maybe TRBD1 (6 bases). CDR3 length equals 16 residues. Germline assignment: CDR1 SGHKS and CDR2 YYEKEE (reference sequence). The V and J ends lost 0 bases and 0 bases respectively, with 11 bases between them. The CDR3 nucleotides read TGTGCCAGCAGCTTGGGATTGGACAGAAGCACAGATACGCAGTATTTT. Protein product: CASSLGLDRSTDTQYF. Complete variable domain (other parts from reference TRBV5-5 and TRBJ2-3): DAGVTQSPTHLIKTRGQQVTLRCSPISGHKSVSWYQQVLGQGPQFIFQYYEKEERGRGNFPDRFSARQFPNYSSELNVNALLLGDSALYLCASSLGLDRSTDTQYFGPGTRLTVL.

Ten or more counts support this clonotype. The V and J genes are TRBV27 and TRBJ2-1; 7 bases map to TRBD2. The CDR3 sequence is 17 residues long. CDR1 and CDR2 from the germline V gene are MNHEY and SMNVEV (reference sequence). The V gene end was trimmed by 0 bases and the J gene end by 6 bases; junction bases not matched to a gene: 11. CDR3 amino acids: CASSLSARWGGRNEQFF. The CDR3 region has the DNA TGTGCCAGCAGTTTATCGGCGCGATGGGGGGGTCGCAATGAGCAGTTCTTC.

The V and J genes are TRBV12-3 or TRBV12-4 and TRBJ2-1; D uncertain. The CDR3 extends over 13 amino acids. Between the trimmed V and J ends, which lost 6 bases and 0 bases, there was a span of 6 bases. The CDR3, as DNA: TGTGCCAGCAGCGCGCCCTCCTACAATGAGCAGTTCTTC. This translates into CASSAPSYNEQFF.

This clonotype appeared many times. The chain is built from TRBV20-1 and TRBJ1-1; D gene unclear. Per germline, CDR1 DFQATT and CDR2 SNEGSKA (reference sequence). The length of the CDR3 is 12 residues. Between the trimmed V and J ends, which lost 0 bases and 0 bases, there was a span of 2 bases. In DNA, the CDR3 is TGCAGTGCTAGAGATGTGAACACTGAAGCTTTCTTT. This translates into CSARDVNTEAFF.

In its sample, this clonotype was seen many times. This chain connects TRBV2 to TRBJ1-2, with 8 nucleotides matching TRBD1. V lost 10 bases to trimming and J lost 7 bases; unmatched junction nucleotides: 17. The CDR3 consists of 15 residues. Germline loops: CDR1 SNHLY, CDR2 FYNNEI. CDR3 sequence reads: CATQKGDRFFGGYTF. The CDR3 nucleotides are TGTGCCACCCAGAAGGGGGACAGGTTTTTCGGTGGCTACACCTTC.

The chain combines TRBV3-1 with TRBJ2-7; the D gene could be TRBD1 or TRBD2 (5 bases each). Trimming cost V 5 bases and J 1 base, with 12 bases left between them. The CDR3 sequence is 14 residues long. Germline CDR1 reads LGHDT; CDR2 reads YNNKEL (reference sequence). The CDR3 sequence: CASSSRDGSYEQYF. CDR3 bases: TGTGCCAGCAGCAGCCGGGACGGATCCTACGAGCAGTACTTC.

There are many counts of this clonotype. CDR3: CASSLATDRAEQYF. The CDR3 nucleotides read TGCGCCAGCAGCTTGGCCACGGACAGGGCCGAGCAGTACTTC. The V call is TRBV5-1, the J call TRBJ2-7; TRBD1 agrees at 8 bases. The V segment lost 0 bases and the J segment 6 bases; nucleotides outside the gene matches: 5. Germline V gene lookup returns CDR1 SGHRS and CDR2 YFSETQ. This CDR3 has 14 amino acids.

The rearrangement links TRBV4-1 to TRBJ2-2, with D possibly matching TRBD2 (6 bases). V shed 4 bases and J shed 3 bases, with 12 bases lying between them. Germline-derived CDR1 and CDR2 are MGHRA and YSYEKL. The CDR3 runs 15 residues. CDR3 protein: CASSLVEGDTGELFF. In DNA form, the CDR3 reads TGCGCCAGCAGCCTAGTGGAGGGAGACACCGGGGAGCTGTTTTTT.

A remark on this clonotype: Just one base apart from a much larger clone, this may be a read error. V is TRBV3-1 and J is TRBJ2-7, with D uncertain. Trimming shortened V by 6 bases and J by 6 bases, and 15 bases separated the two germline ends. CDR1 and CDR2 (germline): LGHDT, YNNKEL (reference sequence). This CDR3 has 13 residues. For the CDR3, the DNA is TGTGCCAGCAGTCTACAGTTAGCAGGCGAGCAGTACTTC. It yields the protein CASSLQLAGEQYF.

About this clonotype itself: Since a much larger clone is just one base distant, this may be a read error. The CDR3 coding sequence is TGTGCCGGCAACAAACTGACAGGGGAAACCGGGGAGCTGTTTTTT. This gives the protein CAGNKLTGETGELFF. The chain carries TRBV2 and TRBJ2-2; 8 bases fit TRBD1. CDR1 SNHLY and CDR2 FYNNEI come from the germline V gene. This CDR3 has 15 residues. Unmatched junction bases numbered 13, after V lost 11 bases and J lost 5 bases.

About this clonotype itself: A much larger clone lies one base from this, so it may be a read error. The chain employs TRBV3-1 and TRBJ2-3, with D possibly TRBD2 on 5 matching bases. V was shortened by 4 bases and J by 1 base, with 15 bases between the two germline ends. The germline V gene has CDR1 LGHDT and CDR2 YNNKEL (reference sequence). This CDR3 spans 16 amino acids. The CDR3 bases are TGTGCCAGCAGCCCTGCGGGTAACCGTGGCACAGATACGCAGTATTTT. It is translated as CASSPAGNRGTDTQYF.

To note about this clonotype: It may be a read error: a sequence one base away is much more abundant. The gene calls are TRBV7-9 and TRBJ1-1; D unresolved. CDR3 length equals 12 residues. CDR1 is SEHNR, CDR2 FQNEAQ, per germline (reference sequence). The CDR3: CASSPTNTGAFF. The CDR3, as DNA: TGTGCCAGCAGCCCGACAAACACTGGAGCTTTCTTT. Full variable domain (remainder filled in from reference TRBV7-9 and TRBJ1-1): DTGVSQNPRHKITKRGQNVTFRCDPISEHNRLYWYRQTLGQGPEFLTYFQNEAQLEKSRLLSDRFSAERPKGSFSTLEIQRTEQGDSAMYLCASSPTNTGAFFGQGTRLTVV.

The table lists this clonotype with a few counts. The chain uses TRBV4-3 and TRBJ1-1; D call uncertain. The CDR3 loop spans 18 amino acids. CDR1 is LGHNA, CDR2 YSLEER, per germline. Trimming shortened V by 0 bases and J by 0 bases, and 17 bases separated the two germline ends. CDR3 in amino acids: CASSQERLRYLMNTEAFF. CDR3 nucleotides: TGCGCCAGCAGCCAAGAAAGGCTCCGATACCTCATGAACACTGAAGCTTTCTTT.

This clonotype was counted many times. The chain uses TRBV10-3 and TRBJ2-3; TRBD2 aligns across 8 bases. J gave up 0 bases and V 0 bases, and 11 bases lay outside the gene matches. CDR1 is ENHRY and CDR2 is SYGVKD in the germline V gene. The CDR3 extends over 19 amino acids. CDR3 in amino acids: CAISESKVGGVSSTDTQYF. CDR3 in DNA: TGTGCCATCAGTGAGTCGAAGGTCGGGGGGGTGTCGAGCACAGATACGCAGTATTTT.

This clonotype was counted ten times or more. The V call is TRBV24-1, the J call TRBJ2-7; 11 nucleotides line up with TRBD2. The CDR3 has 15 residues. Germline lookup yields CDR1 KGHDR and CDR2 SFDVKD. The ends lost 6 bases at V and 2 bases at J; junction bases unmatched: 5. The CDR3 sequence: CATSKTSGATYEQYF. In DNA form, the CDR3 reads TGTGCCACCAGTAAGACTAGCGGGGCAACCTACGAGCAGTACTTC.

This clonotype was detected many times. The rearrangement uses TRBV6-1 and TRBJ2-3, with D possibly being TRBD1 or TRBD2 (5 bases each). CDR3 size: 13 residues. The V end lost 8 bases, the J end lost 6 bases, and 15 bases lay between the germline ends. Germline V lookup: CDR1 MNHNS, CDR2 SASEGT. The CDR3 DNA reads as TGTGCCAGCGCGGCCCCGGGACGTGATACGCAGTATTTT. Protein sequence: CASAAPGRDTQYF.

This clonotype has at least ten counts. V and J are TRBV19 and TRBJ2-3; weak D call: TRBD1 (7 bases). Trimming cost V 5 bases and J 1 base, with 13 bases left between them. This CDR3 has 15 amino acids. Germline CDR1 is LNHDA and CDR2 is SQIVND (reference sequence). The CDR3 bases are TGTGCCAGTAGTGGAGGGGACAGACGCACAGATACGCAGTATTTT. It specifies CASSGGDRRTDTQYF.

CDR3 residues: CASRRPGTGNTEAFF. The CDR3 DNA reads as TGTGCCAGCAGACGTCCCGGGACAGGGAACACTGAAGCTTTCTTT. This chain uses TRBV6-2 or TRBV6-3 with TRBJ1-1; 8 bases align to TRBD1. With 6 bases clipped from V and 1 base from J, the junction kept 7 bases outside the gene matches. CDR1 is MNHEY, CDR2 SVGEGT, per germline. This CDR3 is 15 amino acids long.

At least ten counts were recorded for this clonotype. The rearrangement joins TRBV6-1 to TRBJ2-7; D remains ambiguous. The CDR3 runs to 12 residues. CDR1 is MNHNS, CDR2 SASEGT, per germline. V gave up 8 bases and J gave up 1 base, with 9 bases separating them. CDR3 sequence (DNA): TGTGCCAGCGGGCCGACTTCCTACGAGCAGTACTTC. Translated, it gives CASGPTSYEQYF.

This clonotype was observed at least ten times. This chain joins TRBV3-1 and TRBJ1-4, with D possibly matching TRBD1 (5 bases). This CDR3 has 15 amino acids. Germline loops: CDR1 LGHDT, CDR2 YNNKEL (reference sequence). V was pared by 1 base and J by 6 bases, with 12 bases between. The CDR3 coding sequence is TGTGCCAGCAGCCAAGGCAGGGAAAGCTATGAAAAACTGTTTTTT. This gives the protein CASSQGRESYEKLFF.

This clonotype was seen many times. CDR3 coding DNA: TGTGCCAGCAGTATACTAGCCTTTACGCAGTATTTT. It encodes CASSILAFTQYF. The chain has TRBV28 and TRBJ2-3; TRBD2 is a possible D gene (6 bases). This CDR3 has 12 residues. Trimming took off 5 bases at V and 8 bases at J, with 11 bases between the two ends. Germline V gene lookup returns CDR1 MDHEN and CDR2 SYDVKM.